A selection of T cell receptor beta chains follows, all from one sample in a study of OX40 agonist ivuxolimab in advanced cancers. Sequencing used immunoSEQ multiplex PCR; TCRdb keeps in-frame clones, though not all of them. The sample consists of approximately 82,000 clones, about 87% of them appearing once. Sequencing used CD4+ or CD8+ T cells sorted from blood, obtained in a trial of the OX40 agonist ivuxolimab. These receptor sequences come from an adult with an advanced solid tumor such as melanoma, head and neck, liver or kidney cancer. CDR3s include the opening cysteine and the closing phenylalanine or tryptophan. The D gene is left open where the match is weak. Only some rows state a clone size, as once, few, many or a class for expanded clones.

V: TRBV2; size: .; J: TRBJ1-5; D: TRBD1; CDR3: CASSRGQGSDQPQHF; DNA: TGTGCCAGCAGTAGGGGACAGGGATCAGATCAGCCCCAGCATTTT
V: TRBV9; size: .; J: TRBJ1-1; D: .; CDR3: CASSLGGAAAEAFF; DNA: TGTGCCAGCAGTCTAGGGGGGGCAGCAGCTGAAGCTTTCTTT
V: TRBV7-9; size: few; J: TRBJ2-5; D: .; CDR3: CASSPGASRETQYF; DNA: TGTGCCAGCAGTCCGGGGGCTAGCCGGGAGACCCAGTACTTC
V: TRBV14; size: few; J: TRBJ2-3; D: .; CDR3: CASSQQGATLNTQYF; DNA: TGTGCCAGCAGCCAACAAGGGGCGACCTTGAATACGCAGTATTTT
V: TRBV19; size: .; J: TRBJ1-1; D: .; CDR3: CASSKRSEAFF; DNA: TGTGCCAGTAGTAAACGTTCTGAAGCTTTCTTT
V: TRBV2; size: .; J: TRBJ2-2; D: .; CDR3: CASMRRSWGSPGELFF; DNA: TGTGCCAGCATGCGCCGGTCTTGGGGGTCCCCCGGGGAGCTGTTTTTT
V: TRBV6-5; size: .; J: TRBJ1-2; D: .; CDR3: CASRNRVLDYGYTF; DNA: TGTGCCAGCAGGAACAGGGTATTGGACTATGGCTACACCTTC
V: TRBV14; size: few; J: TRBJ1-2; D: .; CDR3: CASSQARSHGYTF; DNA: TGTGCCAGCAGCCAGGCCAGGAGCCATGGCTACACCTTC
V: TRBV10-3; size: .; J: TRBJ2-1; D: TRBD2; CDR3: CAISEVTSGGYNEQFF; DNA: TGTGCCATCAGTGAGGTGACTAGCGGGGGATACAATGAGCAGTTCTTC
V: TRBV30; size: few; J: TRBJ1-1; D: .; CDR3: CAWSRGQLAVTFF; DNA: TGTGCCTGGAGTAGGGGACAACTTGCCGTGACTTTCTTT
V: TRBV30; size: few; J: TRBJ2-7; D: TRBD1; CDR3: CAWTDRGVAYEQYF; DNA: TGTGCCTGGACAGACAGGGGAGTTGCCTACGAGCAGTACTTC
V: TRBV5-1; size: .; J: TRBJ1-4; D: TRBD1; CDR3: CASSPQGQGATNEKLFF; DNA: TGCGCCAGCAGCCCCCAGGGACAGGGGGCAACTAATGAAAAACTGTTTTTT
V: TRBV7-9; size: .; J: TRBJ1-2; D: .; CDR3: CASTISEGDYGYTF; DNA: TGTGCCAGCACTATTTCAGAGGGGGACTATGGCTACACCTTC
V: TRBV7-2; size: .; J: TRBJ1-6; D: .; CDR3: CASSPGQLRSPLHF; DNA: TGTGCCAGCAGCCCTGGACAGTTACGTTCGCCCCTCCACTTT